The T cell receptor (beta chain) described here comes from a study of T cell responses to AZD1222 COVID-19 vaccine. Study-level background: Some second doses came at about 4 weeks and others at about 12 weeks; these were pooled. The study, taken as a whole, reports: Spike-specific TCR breadth rose after two AZD1222 doses, and depth rose as well. Baseline seropositives among AZD1222 recipients totaled only five or six. It should be noted that donors were predominantly white British and more often female, and clonal diversity was possibly underestimated.

This table comes from immunoSEQ multiplex PCR, and its TCRdb copy is limited to in-frame clones, with some not included. The data hold around 96,000 clones, with around nine tenths observed a single time. A remark on this clone: The antigen is not known.

The CDR3 is made up of 16 amino acids. CDR1 and CDR2 from the germline V gene are LGHNA and YSLEER. The V segment lost 0 bases and the J segment 3 bases; nucleotides outside the gene matches: 5. V gene TRBV4-3 combines with J gene TRBJ2-7, with 10 bases matching TRBD1. Sample: peripheral blood, taken on day 0 of AZD1222 vaccination. This TCR was recovered from an adult in good health. DNA of the CDR3: TGCGCCAGCAGCCAAGATCTCAGGACAGGGGGCTACGAGCAGTACTTC. It specifies CASSQDLRTGGYEQYF.